This TCR beta chain was identified in a study of CD8 T cells in ankylosing spondylitis. Overall study results and limits: Blood of patients with ankylosing spondylitis appeared to be characterized by a TCR beta motif of seven or eight highly homologous variants. Clones linked to the disease showed a CD8+ phenotype. They occurred at relatively low frequencies in peripheral blood.

By quantitative 5'-RACE with molecular barcodes, the TCR beta libraries were made. MiXCR was run by TCRdb on the 5' RACE reads, yielding one entry per CDR3 protein. The sample shows over 450,000 distinct CDR3 sequences, about 13% of them seen only once. Germline assignment: CDR1 LGHNA and CDR2 YNFKEQ. CDR3 length: 16 amino acids. Trimming cost V 0 bases and J 5 bases, with 16 bases left between them. This clonotype was seen only a few times. Antigen unknown. Specimen: blood, either unsorted or a sorted T cell fraction (not recorded which). This sequence joins TRBV4-2 and TRBJ1-2, with a weak D call TRBD1 (5 bases). The TCR comes from a male donor with ankylosing spondylitis. The DNA for the CDR3 is TGTGCCAGCAGCCAAGATCCATTGGCAGGGAGATATGGCTACACCTTC. It yields the protein CASSQDPLAGRYGYTF.